This T cell receptor beta chain derives from a study of beta chain features in type 1 diabetes. As for the study in general: There was similarity between patients and healthy donors in age, gender and cell yields.

Findings of the study overall: HLA effects on TCRB rearrangement stayed unresolved here. Among all four CD4+ subsets, Type 1 diabetes patients had TCRB CDR3s that were moderately but significantly shorter.

The CDR3 runs to 14 residues. The ends were cut back, 1 base at V and 5 bases at J, with 11 bases in the middle. Germline CDR1 LGHNA, CDR2 YSLEER. Sequenced material consisted of expressed TCRB transcripts (all of the isolated RNA was reverse transcribed). The protocol was immunoSEQ multiplex PCR, while the TCRdb copy is restricted to in-frame clones and leaves out a portion. The top ten hold more than 0.1% of the sample, which has about 640,000 clones, roughly an eighth seen once. This clone was found a few times. Its antigen is as yet unknown. Additional DNA sequences in this sample encode the identical CDR3.

The TCR originated in a young man with type 1 diabetes. This chain links TRBV4-3 with TRBJ1-1; D might be TRBD1 (5 bases). Specimen: naive CD4+ T cells from blood. The CDR3 here is CASSQVAGGTEAFF. CDR3 coding DNA: TGCGCCAGCAGCCAAGTGGCCGGGGGGACTGAAGCTTTCTTT.